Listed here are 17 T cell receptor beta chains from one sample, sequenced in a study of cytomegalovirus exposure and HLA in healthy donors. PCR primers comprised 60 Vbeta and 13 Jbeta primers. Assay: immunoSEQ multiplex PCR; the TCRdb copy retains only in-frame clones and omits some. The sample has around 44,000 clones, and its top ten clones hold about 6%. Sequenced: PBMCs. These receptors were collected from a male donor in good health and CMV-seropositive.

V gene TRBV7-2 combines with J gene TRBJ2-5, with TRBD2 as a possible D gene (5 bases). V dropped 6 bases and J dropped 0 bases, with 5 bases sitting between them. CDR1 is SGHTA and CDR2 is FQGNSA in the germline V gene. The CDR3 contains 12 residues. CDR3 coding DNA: TGTGCCAGCAGGGACTACCAAGAGACCCAGTACTTC. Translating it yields CASRDYQETQYF.

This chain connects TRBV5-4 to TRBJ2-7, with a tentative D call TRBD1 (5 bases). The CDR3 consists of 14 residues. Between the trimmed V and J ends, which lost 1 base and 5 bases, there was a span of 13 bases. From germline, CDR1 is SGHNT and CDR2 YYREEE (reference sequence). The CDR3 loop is CASSLSPGFHEQYF. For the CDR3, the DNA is TGTGCCAGCAGCTTGTCCCCAGGGTTCCACGAGCAGTACTTC.

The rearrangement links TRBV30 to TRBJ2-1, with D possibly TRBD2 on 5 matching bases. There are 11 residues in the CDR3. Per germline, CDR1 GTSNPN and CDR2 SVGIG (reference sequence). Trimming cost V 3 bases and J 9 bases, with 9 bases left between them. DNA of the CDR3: TGTGCCTGGAGGTACCGGGGTGAGCAGTTCTTC. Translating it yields CAWRYRGEQFF.

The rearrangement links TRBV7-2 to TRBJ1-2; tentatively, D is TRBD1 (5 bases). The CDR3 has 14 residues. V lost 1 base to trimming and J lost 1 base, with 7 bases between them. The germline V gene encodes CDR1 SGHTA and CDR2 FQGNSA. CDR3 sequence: CASSLVGGNYGYTF. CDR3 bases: TGTGCCAGCAGCTTAGTGGGGGGTAACTATGGCTACACCTTC.

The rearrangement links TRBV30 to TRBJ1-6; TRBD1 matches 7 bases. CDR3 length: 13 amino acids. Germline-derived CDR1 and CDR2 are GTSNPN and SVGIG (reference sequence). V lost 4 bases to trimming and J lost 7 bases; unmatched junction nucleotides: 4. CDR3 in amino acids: CAWKGQRNSPLHF. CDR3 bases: TGTGCCTGGAAGGGACAGAGGAATTCACCCCTCCACTTT.

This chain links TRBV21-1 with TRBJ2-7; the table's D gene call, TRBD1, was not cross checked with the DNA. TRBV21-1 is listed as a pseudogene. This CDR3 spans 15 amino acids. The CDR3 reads CAGGERQGALREQYF. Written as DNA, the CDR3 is TGTGCTGGAGGGGAGAGACAGGGGGCACTTCGCGAGCAGTACTTC.

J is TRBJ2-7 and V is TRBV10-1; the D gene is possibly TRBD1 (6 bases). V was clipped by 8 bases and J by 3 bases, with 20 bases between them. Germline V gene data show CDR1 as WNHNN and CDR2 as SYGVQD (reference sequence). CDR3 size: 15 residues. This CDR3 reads CASAPGRTANYEQYF. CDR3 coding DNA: TGCGCCAGCGCCCCGGGGCGGACAGCCAACTACGAGCAGTACTTC.

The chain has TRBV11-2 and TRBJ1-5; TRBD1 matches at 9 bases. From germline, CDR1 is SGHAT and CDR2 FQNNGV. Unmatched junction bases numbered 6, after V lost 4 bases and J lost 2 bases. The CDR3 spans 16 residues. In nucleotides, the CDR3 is TGTGCCAGCAGCTATACAGGGGGCGCGGGCAATCAGCCCCAGCATTTT. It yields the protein CASSYTGGAGNQPQHF.

In DNA, the CDR3 is TGCGCCAGCAGCTTATCGGGGATTGAGACCCAGTACTTC. It translates to CASSLSGIETQYF. This chain uses TRBV5-1 with TRBJ2-5, with a tentative D call TRBD2 (5 bases). Trimming took off 2 bases at V and 5 bases at J, with 10 bases between the two ends. The CDR3 has 13 amino acids. Germline V CDR1 and CDR2: SGHRS, YFSETQ.

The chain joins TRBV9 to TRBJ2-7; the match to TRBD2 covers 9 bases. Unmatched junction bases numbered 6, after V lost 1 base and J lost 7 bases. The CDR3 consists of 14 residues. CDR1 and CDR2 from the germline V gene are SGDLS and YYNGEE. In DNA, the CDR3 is TGTGCCAGCAGCGTATCTAGCGGGGCTGGGGAGCAGTACTTC. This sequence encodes CASSVSSGAGEQYF.

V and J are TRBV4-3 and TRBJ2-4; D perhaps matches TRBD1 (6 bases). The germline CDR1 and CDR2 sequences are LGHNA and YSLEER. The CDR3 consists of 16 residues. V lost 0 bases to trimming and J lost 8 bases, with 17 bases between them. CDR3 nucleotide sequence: TGCGCCAGCAGCCAAGATAGAGGCCTAGGGGGTTACATTCAGTACTTC. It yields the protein CASSQDRGLGGYIQYF.

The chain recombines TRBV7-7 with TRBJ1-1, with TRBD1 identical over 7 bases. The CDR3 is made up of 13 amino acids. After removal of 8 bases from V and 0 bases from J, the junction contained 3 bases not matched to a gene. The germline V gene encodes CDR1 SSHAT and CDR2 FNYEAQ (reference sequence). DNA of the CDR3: TGTGCCAGCGACAGGGAAATGAACACTGAAGCTTTCTTT. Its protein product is CASDREMNTEAFF. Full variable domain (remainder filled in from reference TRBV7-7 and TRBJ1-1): GAGVSQSPRYKVTKRGQDVTLRCDPISSHATLYWYQQALGQGPEFLTYFNYEAQPDKSGLPSDRFSAERPEGSISTLTIQRTEQRDSAMYRCASDREMNTEAFFGQGTRLTVV.

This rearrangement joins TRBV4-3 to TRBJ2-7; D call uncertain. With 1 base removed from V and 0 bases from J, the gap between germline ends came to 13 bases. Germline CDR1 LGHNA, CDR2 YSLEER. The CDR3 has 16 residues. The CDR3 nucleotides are TGCGCCAGCAGCCAAGTTCAAACAGCCCCCTCCTACGAGCAGTACTTC. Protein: CASSQVQTAPSYEQYF.

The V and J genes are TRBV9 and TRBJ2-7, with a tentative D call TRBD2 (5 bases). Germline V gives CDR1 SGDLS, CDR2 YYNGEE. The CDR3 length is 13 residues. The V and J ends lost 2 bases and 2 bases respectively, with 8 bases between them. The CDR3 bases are TGTGCCAGCAGCGTCGGGGAAACCTACGAGCAGTACTTC. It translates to CASSVGETYEQYF. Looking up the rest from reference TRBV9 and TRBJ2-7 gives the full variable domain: DSGVTQTPKHLITATGQRVTLRCSPRSGDLSVYWYQQSLDQGLQFLIQYYNGEERAKGNILERFSAQQFPDLHSELNLSSLELGDSALYFCASSVGETYEQYFGPGTRLTVT.

CDR3 region: CASSVGGYTEAFF. CDR3 nucleotides: TGTGCCAGCAGTGTGGGGGGATACACTGAAGCTTTCTTT. V and J are TRBV25-1 and TRBJ1-1; weak D call: TRBD1 (5 bases). The CDR3 is 13 residues long. Trimming removed 4 bases from V and 3 bases from J, with 9 bases in between. Germline CDR1 reads MGHDK; CDR2 reads SYGVNS.

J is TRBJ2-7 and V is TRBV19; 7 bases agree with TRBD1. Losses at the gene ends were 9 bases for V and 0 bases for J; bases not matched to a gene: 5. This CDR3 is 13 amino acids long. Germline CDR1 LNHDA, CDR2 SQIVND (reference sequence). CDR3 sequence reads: CASGQASSYEQYF. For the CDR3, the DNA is TGTGCCAGCGGACAGGCGAGCTCCTACGAGCAGTACTTC.

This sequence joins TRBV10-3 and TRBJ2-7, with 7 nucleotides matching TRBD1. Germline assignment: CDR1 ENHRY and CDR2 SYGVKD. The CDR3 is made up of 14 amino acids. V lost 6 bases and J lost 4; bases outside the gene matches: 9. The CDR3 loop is CAIRNGTAFYEQYF. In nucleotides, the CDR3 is TGTGCCATCAGAAACGGGACAGCTTTTTACGAGCAGTACTTC.